A single sample is the source of the 25 T cell receptor beta chains below, sequenced in a study of CD8 T cells in Susac syndrome. RNA, at about 0.45 to 1 ug, was reverse transcribed with random hexamers. Each CDR3 protein is one row after TCRdb ran MiXCR on the immunoSEQ multiplex PCR reads. The table has about 300,000 distinct CDR3 sequences, approximately 85% seen once. The specimen was CD8+ T cells from PBMCs. These receptors all come from a human donor with multiple sclerosis.

CDR3 residues: CATSRVDRGNSPLHF. CDR3 bases: TGTGCCACCAGCAGAGTGGACAGGGGGAATTCACCCCTCCACTTT. The gene calls are TRBV15 and TRBJ1-6; 10 positions agree with TRBD1. Germline V CDR1 and CDR2: LNHNV, YYDKDF (reference sequence). Losses at the gene ends were 1 base for V and 7 bases for J; bases not matched to a gene: 1. CDR3 size: 15 residues.

The V gene is TRBV6-2 or TRBV6-3, the J gene TRBJ1-1; unclear D gene. Per the germline V gene, CDR1 is MNHEY and CDR2 is SVGEGT. This CDR3 contains 12 residues. The V end lost 2 bases, the J end lost 0 bases, and 1 base lay between the germline ends. The CDR3 loop reads CASSYVNTEAFF. DNA for the CDR3: TGTGCCAGCAGTTACGTGAACACTGAAGCTTTCTTT.

This rearrangement joins TRBV24-1 to TRBJ2-7; D is possibly TRBD1 (6 bases). Trimming removed 3 bases at V and 5 bases at J, with 13 bases between. The CDR3 is 14 amino acids. CDR1 and CDR2 from the germline V gene are KGHDR and SFDVKD. The CDR3 coding sequence is TGTGCCACCAGTGATGCGAGTGGGGGCAACGAGCAGTACTTC. Translation: CATSDASGGNEQYF.

Details on this clonotype: An end of the junction does not agree with germline; a read error may underlie this. The chain links TRBV19 to TRBJ1-2; D is unclear. The CDR3 spans 15 residues. Germline V gene sequence: CDR1 LNHDA, CDR2 SQIVND (reference sequence). The chain's CDR3 is CASSLDRARMMGYTF. DNA of the CDR3: TGTGCCAGTAGTTTAGATCGGGCCCGGATGATGGGCTACACCTTC.

The V call is TRBV12-3 or TRBV12-4, the J call TRBJ2-3; 11 positions agree with TRBD2. The ends lost 8 bases at V and 3 bases at J; junction bases unmatched: 25. The length of the CDR3 is 21 residues. The CDR3 coding sequence is TGTGCCAGCCGACCCCCTGTAGGTAGCGGGAGGGCCGAGATAATGACAGATACGCAGTATTTT. It specifies CASRPPVGSGRAEIMTDTQYF.

The chain combines TRBV28 with TRBJ2-1; 8 nucleotides line up with TRBD2. Germline lookup yields CDR1 MDHEN and CDR2 SYDVKM. The CDR3 totals 14 residues. The junction had 5 bases not matched to a gene; V was cut back by 4 bases and J by 6 bases. The CDR3 spells CASSSRLASNEQFF. CDR3 in DNA: TGTGCCAGCAGTTCCCGACTAGCGAGCAATGAGCAGTTCTTC.

The CDR3 sequence: CSVKTGLNTEAFF. DNA for the CDR3: TGCAGCGTTAAAACTGGCCTGAACACTGAAGCTTTCTTT. The chain is built from TRBV29-1 and TRBJ1-1; no firm D call. The CDR3 spans 13 residues. The V gene's germline CDR1 is SQVTM and CDR2 ANQGSEA. V was clipped by 5 bases and J by 0 bases, with 10 bases between them.

This clonotype occurred a few times. The rearrangement links TRBV4-1 to TRBJ2-2; D gene ambiguous. This CDR3 spans 16 amino acids. Trimming left V 0 bases short and J 7 bases short, with 15 bases between. Germline lookup yields CDR1 MGHRA and CDR2 YSYEKL. The CDR3: CASSQDRVFSNGELFF. CDR3 coding DNA: TGCGCCAGCAGCCAAGATCGGGTGTTTAGCAACGGGGAGCTGTTTTTT.

The gene calls are TRBV27 and TRBJ2-1, with D perhaps TRBD2 (6 bases). This CDR3 contains 12 residues. CDR1 and CDR2 (germline): MNHEY, SMNVEV (reference sequence). Trimming removed 5 bases from V and 9 bases from J, with 11 bases in between. CDR3 nucleotide sequence: TGTGCCAGCAGTCGGGACTTCGGTGAGCAGTTCTTC. Residues: CASSRDFGEQFF.

This clonotype was counted between two and nine times. The chain uses TRBV6-2 or TRBV6-3 and TRBJ2-4, with a tentative D call TRBD1 (5 bases). Germline CDR1 is MNHEY and CDR2 is SVGEGT. V was trimmed by 7 bases and J by 0 bases, leaving 10 bases between them. The CDR3 contains 14 residues. The CDR3 sequence is CASKTELAKNIQYF. Here the CDR3 DNA reads TGTGCCAGCAAGACAGAACTAGCCAAAAACATTCAGTACTTC.

Concerning this clonotype itself: A junction end diverges from the germline sequence, so it may reflect a read error. The rearrangement uses TRBV7-8 and TRBJ2-1, with 11 bases fitting TRBD2. Germline-derived CDR1 and CDR2 are SGHVS and FQNEAQ. The CDR3 has 18 residues. The CDR3 sequence is CASSLERGLAASHNEQFF. DNA of the CDR3: TGTGCCAGCAGCTTAGAGCGGGGACTAGCGGCCTCCCACAATGAGCAGTTCTTC.

This chain links TRBV11-1 with TRBJ2-3, with 12 bases aligning to TRBD2. Germline CDR1 reads SGHAT; CDR2 reads FQDESV (reference sequence). V lost 2 bases to trimming and J lost 6 bases; unmatched junction nucleotides: 6. CDR3 length: 16 amino acids. CDR3 nucleotide sequence: TGTGCCAGCAGCTTACGACTAGCGGGAGCAGGGGATACGCAGTATTTT. The encoded protein is CASSLRLAGAGDTQYF.

CDR3 sequence reads: CASSFLAGSYEQYF. CDR3 nucleotides: TGTGCCAGCAGTTTCTTAGCCGGTTCCTACGAGCAGTACTTC. V and J are TRBV28 and TRBJ2-7; D gene ambiguous. The V gene's germline CDR1 is MDHEN and CDR2 SYDVKM. This CDR3 is built from 14 residues. Trimming removed 3 bases at V and 1 base at J, with 10 bases between.

The V and J genes are TRBV30 and TRBJ1-1, with D possibly matching TRBD1 (6 bases). The germline V and J ends were trimmed by 3 bases and 0 bases, with 20 bases remaining between them. CDR3 size: 17 residues. Germline V gives CDR1 GTSNPN, CDR2 SVGIG (reference sequence). As DNA, the CDR3 is TGTGCCTGGAGGGCTTCGACAGGATTAAGCATGAACACTGAAGCTTTCTTT. This sequence encodes CAWRASTGLSMNTEAFF.

This chain connects TRBV10-3 to TRBJ2-1; D is unresolved. The V gene's germline CDR1 is ENHRY and CDR2 SYGVKD. V lost 0 bases, J lost 0 bases, and 9 bases lay in between. The CDR3 spans 16 residues. The CDR3 spells CAISESWASSYNEQFF. CDR3 nucleotide sequence: TGTGCCATCAGTGAGTCGTGGGCGAGCTCCTACAATGAGCAGTTCTTC.

The chain employs TRBV5-6 and TRBJ1-5, with D possibly matching TRBD1 (5 bases). V shed 2 bases and J shed 3 bases, with 12 bases lying between them. This CDR3 contains 15 residues. Germline assignment: CDR1 SGHDT and CDR2 YYEEEE. The CDR3 sequence is CASSFYRNINQPQHF. CDR3 bases: TGTGCCAGCAGCTTCTACAGGAACATCAATCAGCCCCAGCATTTT.

This clonotype was counted between two and nine times. The chain combines TRBV10-3 with TRBJ2-7; the D call may be TRBD1 or TRBD2 (6 bases each). Between the trimmed V and J ends, which lost 2 bases and 6 bases, there was a span of 20 bases. The CDR3 has 16 amino acids. Germline V gene data show CDR1 as ENHRY and CDR2 as SYGVKD. CDR3 bases: TGTGCCATCAGTGAGAGGGGGGCAACAGGGAGGTCCGAGCAGTACTTC. Encoded protein: CAISERGATGRSEQYF.

The chain couples TRBV30 to TRBJ1-4, with D maybe TRBD1 (6 bases). The CDR3 loop spans 14 amino acids. The germline V gene encodes CDR1 GTSNPN and CDR2 SVGIG (reference sequence). V lost 0 bases to trimming and J lost 4 bases, with 9 bases between them. DNA for the CDR3: TGTGCCTGGAGTGTGGACAGTTATAATGAAAAACTGTTTTTT. Its translation is CAWSVDSYNEKLFF.

The V call is TRBV10-3, the J call TRBJ2-3; TRBD1 agrees at 9 bases. The CDR3 has 14 residues. V dropped 6 bases and J dropped 0; count of bases not matched to a gene: 1. Per the germline V gene, CDR1 is ENHRY and CDR2 is SYGVKD. The CDR3 bases are TGTGCCATCAGCGACAGGGGGAGCACAGATACGCAGTATTTT. Translation: CAISDRGSTDTQYF.

The chain employs TRBV27 and TRBJ2-1, with 11 nucleotides matching TRBD1. The CDR3 covers 14 residues. CDR1 is MNHEY and CDR2 is SMNVEV in the germline V gene (reference sequence). V was clipped by 8 bases and J by 3 bases; unmatched bases: 3. CDR3 nucleotide sequence: TGTGCCAGCCGGACAGGGGGCGTCTACAATGAGCAGTTCTTC. Translation: CASRTGGVYNEQFF.

The chain combines TRBV4-3 with TRBJ2-1, with 9 bases that match TRBD2. The CDR3 consists of 19 residues. Per the germline V gene, CDR1 is LGHNA and CDR2 is YSLEER. With 0 bases clipped from V and 4 bases from J, the junction kept 13 bases outside the gene matches. CDR3: CASSQDNWVSGSTYNEQFF. DNA for the CDR3: TGCGCCAGCAGCCAAGATAATTGGGTTAGCGGGAGTACATACAATGAGCAGTTCTTC.

The chain employs TRBV5-4 and TRBJ2-1; the D gene is possibly TRBD2 (5 bases). Trimming cost V 6 bases and J 6 bases, with 19 bases left between them. CDR3 length: 15 amino acids. Germline loops: CDR1 SGHNT, CDR2 YYREEE (reference sequence). CDR3 in amino acids: CASNNPTAGLNEQFF. DNA of the CDR3: TGTGCCAGCAACAACCCAACCGCGGGCCTCAATGAGCAGTTCTTC.

CDR3 bases: TGCGCCAGCAGCCAAGAAAGGGTAGGTGGCACAAACAATGAGCAGTTCTTC. Its translation is CASSQERVGGTNNEQFF. The chain carries TRBV4-3 and TRBJ2-1, with D unclear. The CDR3 extends over 17 amino acids. Germline V gene data show CDR1 as LGHNA and CDR2 as YSLEER. V shed 0 bases and J shed 5 bases, with 17 bases lying between them.

CDR3 sequence reads: CASSLRAGISYEQYF. The CDR3 nucleotides are TGTGCCAGCAGCCTCCGAGCGGGAATCTCCTACGAGCAGTACTTC. The chain has TRBV9 and TRBJ2-7; 7 positions match TRBD2. The junction had 7 bases not matched to a gene; V was cut back by 4 bases and J by 0 bases. Germline V gives CDR1 SGDLS, CDR2 YYNGEE. There are 15 residues in the CDR3.

The rearrangement links TRBV14 to TRBJ2-7; D may match TRBD1 or TRBD2 (5 bases each). The CDR3 sequence is 15 residues long. The V end was cut by 3 bases, the J end by 3 bases, with 15 bases between. The germline V gene encodes CDR1 SGHDN and CDR2 FVKESK. The CDR3 here is CASSQLPGTHYEQYF. The CDR3 DNA is TGTGCCAGCAGCCAGCTTCCGGGGACGCACTACGAGCAGTACTTC.